The rows below give T cell receptor beta chains drawn from one sample of a study of blood T cell repertoires in COVID-19. Assay: immunoSEQ multiplex PCR; the TCRdb copy retains only in-frame clones and omits some. Among some 150,000 clones listed, approximately 87% were seen once. What was sequenced was peripheral blood. All receptors derive from a woman in her forties or fifties with active or convalescent COVID-19. Both conserved end residues are part of each CDR3. Each record gives: J gene, V gene, D gene, clone size, CDR3 protein, CDR3 DNA. D genes are given only for firm matches. Clone size is given for some rows only: seen once, a few or many times, or a class if the clone is expanded.

TRBJ1-3	TRBV7-8	TRBD1	-	CASSRTGSGNTIYF	TGTGCCAGCAGCCGGACAGGGAGTGGAAACACCATATATTTT
TRBJ1-2	TRBV6-2/TRBV6-3	-	few	CASSPTAVYGYTF	TGTGCCAGCAGTCCGACAGCAGTCTATGGCTACACCTTC
TRBJ2-5	TRBV2	-	once	CASGSREDSRKQYF	TGTGCCAGCGGTTCACGGGAAGACTCCCGGAAACAGTACTTC
TRBJ1-6	TRBV6-2/TRBV6-3	TRBD1	-	CASSYSGTGYNSPLHF	TGTGCCAGCAGTTACTCCGGGACAGGCTATAATTCACCCCTCCACTTT
TRBJ2-1	TRBV10-3	-	-	CAISEESRNEQFF	TGTGCCATCAGTGAGGAAAGCAGGAATGAGCAGTTCTTC
TRBJ2-1	TRBV7-2	-	-	CASSLAFTYNEQFF	TGTGCCAGCAGCTTAGCTTTTACTTACAATGAGCAGTTCTTC
TRBJ2-7	TRBV18	TRBD1	-	CASSPGTGGDEQYF	TGTGCCAGCTCACCCGGGACAGGGGGCGACGAGCAGTACTTC
TRBJ2-7	TRBV4-2	TRBD2	-	CASSQVSSGSIYEQYF	TGTGCCAGCAGCCAAGTCTCTAGCGGGAGTATCTACGAGCAGTACTTC
TRBJ2-1	TRBV24-1	-	-	CATSADRYNEQFF	TGTGCCACCAGTGCTGACAGGTACAATGAGCAGTTCTTC
TRBJ2-4	TRBV5-4	-	-	CASSSFFFQYF	TGTGCCAGCAGCTCTTTCTTTTTCCAGTACTTC
TRBJ1-2	TRBV5-1	-	-	CASSLGGVTGYGYTF	TGCGCCAGCAGCTTGGGCGGTGTGACGGGCTATGGCTACACCTTC
TRBJ2-5	TRBV5-4	TRBD1	once	CASSRKQGVSSETQYF	TGTGCCAGCAGTAGAAAACAGGGGGTTTCTTCAGAGACCCAGTACTTC
TRBJ2-6	TRBV27	-	-	CASSLRGSGANVLTF	TGTGCCAGCAGTTTACGGGGGTCTGGGGCCAACGTCCTGACTTTC
TRBJ1-1	TRBV6-2/TRBV6-3	-	-	CASSFRGRTEAFF	TGTGCCAGCAGTTTCAGGGGACGAACTGAAGCTTTCTTT
TRBJ2-3	TRBV4-3	TRBD1	-	CASSPTTGGADTQYF	TGCGCCAGCAGCCCGACGACAGGGGGCGCAGATACGCAGTATTTT
TRBJ1-2	TRBV19	-	few	CASSPTGFYGYTF	TGTGCCAGTAGCCCGACAGGATTTTATGGCTACACCTTC
TRBJ2-5	TRBV7-8	TRBD2	-	CASSLLRGLAAERGKETQYF	TGTGCCAGCAGCTTACTCCGGGGTCTAGCGGCCGAGCGAGGCAAAGAGACCCAGTACTTC
TRBJ1-1	TRBV19	TRBD1	once	CASSKSGQGGTEAFF	TGTGCCAGTAGTAAATCCGGACAGGGGGGCACTGAAGCTTTCTTT
TRBJ2-7	TRBV28	-	-	CASSSPRAGDYEQYF	TGTGCCAGCAGTTCCCCAAGGGCAGGGGACTACGAGCAGTACTTC
TRBJ2-1	TRBV7-3	TRBD2	-	CASSSTSGDADEQFF	TGTGCCAGCAGCTCGACTAGCGGGGACGCAGATGAGCAGTTCTTC
TRBJ1-6	TRBV5-1	-	-	CASSRTDSPNSPLHF	TGCGCCAGCAGCCGGACGGACAGTCCTAATTCACCCCTCCACTTT
TRBJ1-5	TRBV30	-	few	CAWSPGSDQPQHF	TGTGCCTGGAGTCCCGGGTCCGATCAGCCCCAGCATTTT
TRBJ2-5	TRBV6-2/TRBV6-3	TRBD2	-	CASSYEGSGGPQETQYF	TGTGCCAGCAGTTACGAAGGAAGCGGGGGGCCGCAAGAGACCCAGTACTTC
TRBJ1-6	TRBV5-6	-	-	CASSLSGANSPLHF	TGTGCCAGCAGCTTGTCAGGGGCGAATTCACCCCTCCACTTT
TRBJ1-2	TRBV3-1/TRBV3-2	TRBD1	-	CASSHGTGITGYTF	TGTGCCAGCAGCCACGGGACAGGGATCACTGGCTACACCTTC
TRBJ1-4	TRBV5-8	-	-	CASSGRGHTNEKLFF	TGTGCCAGCAGCGGACGAGGACACACTAATGAAAAACTGTTTTTT
TRBJ1-1	TRBV28	TRBD1	-	CASSPGTGGYTEAFF	TGTGCCAGCAGTCCCGGGACAGGGGGCTACACTGAAGCTTTCTTT
TRBJ2-1	TRBV7-3	TRBD1	-	CASSVGTGIYNEQFF	TGTGCCAGCAGCGTTGGGACAGGCATATACAATGAGCAGTTCTTC
TRBJ1-2	TRBV6-5	-	few	CASSSGVLVGHGYTF	TGTGCCAGCAGTTCGGGTGTTCTTGTGGGTCATGGCTACACCTTC
TRBJ1-4	TRBV29-1	-	-	CSGTDNEKLFF	TGCAGCGGGACAGATAATGAAAAACTGTTTTTT
TRBJ2-3	TRBV5-4	TRBD2	-	CASSLASGASTDTQYF	TGTGCCAGCAGCTTGGCTAGCGGGGCTTCTACAGATACGCAGTATTTT
TRBJ2-1	TRBV6-2/TRBV6-3	-	-	CASSHRDTYNEQFF	TGTGCCAGCAGCCACCGGGACACTTACAATGAGCAGTTCTTC
TRBJ2-1	TRBV5-6	-	-	CASSPWDKSSYNEQFF	TGTGCCAGCAGCCCTTGGGACAAGAGCTCCTACAATGAGCAGTTCTTC
TRBJ2-1	TRBV20-1	-	-	CSASTGSSTYNEQFF	TGCAGTGCTAGTACAGGGTCGTCCACCTACAATGAGCAGTTCTTC
TRBJ1-3	TRBV30	-	-	CAWSVRRGSSGNTIYF	TGTGCCTGGAGTGTACGCCGGGGGTCCTCTGGAAACACCATATATTTT
TRBJ2-1	TRBV7-3	TRBD2	-	CASSLLAGDRYEQFF	TGTGCCAGCAGCCTCTTAGCGGGAGATAGGTATGAGCAGTTCTTC
TRBJ2-1	TRBV12-3/TRBV12-4	-	-	CASSLWSDEQFF	TGTGCCAGCAGTTTATGGTCAGATGAGCAGTTCTTC
TRBJ2-7	TRBV11-2	-	once	CASSFSGGEFTGEQYF	TGTGCCAGCAGCTTCTCGGGCGGGGAGTTTACAGGCGAGCAGTACTTC
TRBJ2-1	TRBV11-2	-	-	CASSFFSSSYNEQFF	TGTGCCAGCAGCTTTTTTTCGAGCTCCTACAATGAGCAGTTCTTC
TRBJ1-2	TRBV5-1	-	-	CASSWGRRDYGYTF	TGCGCCAGCTCCTGGGGGCGACGGGACTATGGCTACACCTTC
TRBJ2-2	TRBV27	-	-	CASSPRDTKDAGELFF	TGTGCCAGCAGTCCCCGGGACACAAAAGATGCCGGGGAGCTGTTTTTT
TRBJ2-5	TRBV12-3/TRBV12-4	TRBD2	-	CASREAGETQYF	TGTGCCAGCAGGGAAGCGGGGGAGACCCAGTACTTC
TRBJ1-4	TRBV28	-	-	CASSPGGALNEKLFF	TGTGCCAGCAGTCCTGGGGGCGCACTTAATGAAAAACTGTTTTTT
TRBJ2-7	TRBV7-9	TRBD1	-	CASSPNQAGQGWYEQYF	TGTGCCAGCAGCCCGAACCAGGCGGGACAGGGTTGGTACGAGCAGTACTTC
TRBJ2-1	TRBV5-1	-	-	CASSAGASYNEQFF	TGCGCCAGCAGCGCGGGGGCGTCCTACAATGAGCAGTTCTTC
TRBJ1-2	TRBV5-1	TRBD1	-	CASSSNIDRGLDGYTF	TGCGCCAGCAGCTCGAATATCGACAGGGGGCTCGATGGCTACACCTTC
TRBJ1-4	TRBV2	TRBD1	-	CASRTGEAKLFF	TGTGCCAGCAGAACAGGGGAGGCAAAACTGTTTTTT
TRBJ1-1	TRBV19	-	many	CASSVHGRMNTEAFF	TGTGCCAGTAGTGTCCACGGGAGAATGAACACTGAAGCTTTCTTT
TRBJ2-7	TRBV7-2	-	-	CASSATSYEQYF	TGTGCCAGCAGCGCTACCTCCTACGAGCAGTACTTC
TRBJ1-5	TRBV4-2	-	few	CASSSGLNQPQHF	TGTGCCAGCAGCTCCGGACTGAATCAGCCCCAGCATTTT
TRBJ1-5	TRBV18	TRBD1	-	CASSPGQNQPQHF	TGTGCCAGCTCGCCGGGACAGAATCAGCCCCAGCATTTT